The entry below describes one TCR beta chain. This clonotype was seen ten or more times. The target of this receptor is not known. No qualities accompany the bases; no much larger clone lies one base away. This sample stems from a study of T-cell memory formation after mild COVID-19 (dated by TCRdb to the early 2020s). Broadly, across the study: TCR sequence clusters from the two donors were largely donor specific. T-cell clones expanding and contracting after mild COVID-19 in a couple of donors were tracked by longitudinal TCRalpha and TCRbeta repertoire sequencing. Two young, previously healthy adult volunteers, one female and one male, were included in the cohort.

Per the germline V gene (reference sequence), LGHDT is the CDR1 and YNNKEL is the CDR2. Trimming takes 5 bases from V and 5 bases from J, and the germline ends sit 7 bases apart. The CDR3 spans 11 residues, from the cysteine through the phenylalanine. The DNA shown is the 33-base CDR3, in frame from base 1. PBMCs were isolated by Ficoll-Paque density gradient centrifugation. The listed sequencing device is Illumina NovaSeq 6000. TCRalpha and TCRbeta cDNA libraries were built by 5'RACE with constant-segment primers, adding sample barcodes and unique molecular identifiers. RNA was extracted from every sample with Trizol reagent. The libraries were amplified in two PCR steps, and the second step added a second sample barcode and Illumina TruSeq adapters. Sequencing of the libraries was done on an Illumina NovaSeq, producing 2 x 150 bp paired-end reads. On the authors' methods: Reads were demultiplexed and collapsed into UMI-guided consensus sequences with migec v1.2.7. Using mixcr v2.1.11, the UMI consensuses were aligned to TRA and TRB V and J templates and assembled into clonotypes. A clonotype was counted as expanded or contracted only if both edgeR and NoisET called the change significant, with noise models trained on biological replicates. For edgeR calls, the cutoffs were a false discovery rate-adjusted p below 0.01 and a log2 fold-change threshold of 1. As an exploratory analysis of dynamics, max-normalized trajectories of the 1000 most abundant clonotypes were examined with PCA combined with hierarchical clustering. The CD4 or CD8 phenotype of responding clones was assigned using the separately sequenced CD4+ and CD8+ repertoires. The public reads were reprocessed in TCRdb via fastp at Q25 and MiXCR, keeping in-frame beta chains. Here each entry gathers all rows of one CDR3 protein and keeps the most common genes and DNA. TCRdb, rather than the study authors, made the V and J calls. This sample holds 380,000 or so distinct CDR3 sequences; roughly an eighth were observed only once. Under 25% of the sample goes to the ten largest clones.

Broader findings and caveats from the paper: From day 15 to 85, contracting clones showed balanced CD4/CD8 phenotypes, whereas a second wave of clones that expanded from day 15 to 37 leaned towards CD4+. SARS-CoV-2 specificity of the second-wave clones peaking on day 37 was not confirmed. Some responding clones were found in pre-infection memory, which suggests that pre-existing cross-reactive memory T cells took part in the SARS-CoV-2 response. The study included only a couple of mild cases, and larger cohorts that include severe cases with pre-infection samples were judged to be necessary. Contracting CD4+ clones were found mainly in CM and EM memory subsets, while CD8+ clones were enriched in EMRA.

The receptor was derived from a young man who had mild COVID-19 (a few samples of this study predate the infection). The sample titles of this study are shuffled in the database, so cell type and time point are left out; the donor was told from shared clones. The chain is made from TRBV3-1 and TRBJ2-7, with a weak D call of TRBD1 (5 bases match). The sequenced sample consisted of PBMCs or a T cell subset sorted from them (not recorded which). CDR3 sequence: CASSKTDEQYF. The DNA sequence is TGTGCCAGCAGCAAGACAGACGAGCAGTACTTC.